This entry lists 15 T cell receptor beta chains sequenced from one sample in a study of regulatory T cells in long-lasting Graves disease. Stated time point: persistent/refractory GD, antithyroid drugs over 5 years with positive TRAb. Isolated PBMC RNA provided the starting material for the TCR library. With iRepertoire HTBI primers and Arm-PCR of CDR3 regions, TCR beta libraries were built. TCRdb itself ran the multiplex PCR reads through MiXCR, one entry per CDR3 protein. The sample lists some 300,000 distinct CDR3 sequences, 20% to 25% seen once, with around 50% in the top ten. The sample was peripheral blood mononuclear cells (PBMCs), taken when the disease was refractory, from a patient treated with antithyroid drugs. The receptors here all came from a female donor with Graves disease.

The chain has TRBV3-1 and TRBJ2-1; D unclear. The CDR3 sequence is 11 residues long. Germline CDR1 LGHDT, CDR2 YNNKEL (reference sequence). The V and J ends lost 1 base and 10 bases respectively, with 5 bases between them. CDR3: CASSQVPEQFF. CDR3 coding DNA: TGTGCCAGCAGCCAAGTCCCCGAGCAGTTCTTC.

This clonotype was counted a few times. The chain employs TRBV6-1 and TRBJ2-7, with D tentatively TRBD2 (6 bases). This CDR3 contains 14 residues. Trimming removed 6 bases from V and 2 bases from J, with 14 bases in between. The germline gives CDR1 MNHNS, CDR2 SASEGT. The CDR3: CASRPGTGAYEQYF. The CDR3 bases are TGTGCCAGCAGACCCGGGACTGGAGCCTACGAGCAGTACTTC.

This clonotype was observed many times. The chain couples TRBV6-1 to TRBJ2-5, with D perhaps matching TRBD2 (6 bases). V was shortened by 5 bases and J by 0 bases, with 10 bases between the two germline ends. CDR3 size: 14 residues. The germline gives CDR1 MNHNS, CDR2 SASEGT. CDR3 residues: CASSPRGYQETQYF. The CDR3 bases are TGTGCCAGCAGTCCCCGGGGGTACCAAGAGACCCAGTACTTC.

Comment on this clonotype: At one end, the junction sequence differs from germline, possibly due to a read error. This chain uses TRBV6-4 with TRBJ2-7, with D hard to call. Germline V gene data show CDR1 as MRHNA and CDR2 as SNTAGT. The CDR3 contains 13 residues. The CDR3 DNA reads TGTGCCAGCAGTTACCTTGTAGGGTACGAGCGGTACTTC. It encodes CASSYLVGYERYF.

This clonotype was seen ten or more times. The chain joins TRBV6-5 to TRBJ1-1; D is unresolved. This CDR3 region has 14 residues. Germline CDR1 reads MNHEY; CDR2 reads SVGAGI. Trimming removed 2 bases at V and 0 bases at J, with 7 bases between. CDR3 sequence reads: CASSYQELNTEAFF. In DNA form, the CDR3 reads TGTGCCAGCAGTTACCAGGAGCTGAACACTGAAGCTTTCTTT.

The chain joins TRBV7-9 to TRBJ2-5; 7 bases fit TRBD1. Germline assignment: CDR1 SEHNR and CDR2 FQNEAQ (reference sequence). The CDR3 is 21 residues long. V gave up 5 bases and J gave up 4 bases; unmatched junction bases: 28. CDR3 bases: TGTGCCAGCAGCCCTGCTGGTGGAGACAGGGCCGCAAGATGGGTGGGAGAGACCCAGTACTTC. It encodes CASSPAGGDRAARWVGETQYF.

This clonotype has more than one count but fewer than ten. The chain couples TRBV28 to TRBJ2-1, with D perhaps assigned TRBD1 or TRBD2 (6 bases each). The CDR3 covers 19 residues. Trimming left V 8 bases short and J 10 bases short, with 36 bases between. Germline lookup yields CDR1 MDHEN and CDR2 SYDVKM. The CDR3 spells CASPPTGIFEAGRDTEQFF. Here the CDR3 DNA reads TGTGCCAGCCCTCCTACAGGTATTTTCGAGGCGGGACGGGACACGGAGCAGTTCTTC.

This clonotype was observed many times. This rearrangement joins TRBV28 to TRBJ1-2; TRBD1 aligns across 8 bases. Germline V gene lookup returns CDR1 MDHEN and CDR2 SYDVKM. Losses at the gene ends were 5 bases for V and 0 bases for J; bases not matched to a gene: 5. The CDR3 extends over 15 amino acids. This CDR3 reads CASSIGQGTNYGYTF. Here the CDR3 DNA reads TGTGCCAGCAGTATCGGACAGGGAACTAACTATGGCTACACCTTC.

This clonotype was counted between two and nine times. In nucleotides, the CDR3 is TGTGCCAGCAGCCCTGACCATGCACCTCTCAACTATGGCTACACCTTC. Amino acids: CASSPDHAPLNYGYTF. This chain joins TRBV5-5 and TRBJ1-2, with D unclear. Germline CDR1 is SGHKS and CDR2 is YYEKEE (reference sequence). The V and J ends lost 4 bases and 2 bases respectively, with 18 bases between them. There are 16 residues in the CDR3. Drawing the rest from reference TRBV5-5 and TRBJ1-2, the complete variable domain is DAGVTQSPTHLIKTRGQQVTLRCSPISGHKSVSWYQQVLGQGPQFIFQYYEKEERGRGNFPDRFSARQFPNYSSELNVNALLLGDSALYLCASSPDHAPLNYGYTFGSGTRLTVV.

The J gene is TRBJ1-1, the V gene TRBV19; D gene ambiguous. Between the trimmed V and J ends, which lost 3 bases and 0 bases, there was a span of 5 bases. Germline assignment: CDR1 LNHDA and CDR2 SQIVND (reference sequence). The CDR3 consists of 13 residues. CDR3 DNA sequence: TGTGCCAGTAGTATCTCGGTGAACACTGAAGCTTTCTTT. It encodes CASSISVNTEAFF. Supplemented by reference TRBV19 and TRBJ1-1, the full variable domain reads DGGITQSPKYLFRKEGQNVTLSCEQNLNHDAMYWYRQDPGQGLRLIYYSQIVNDFQKGDIAEGYSVSREKKESFPLTVTSAQKNPTAFYLCASSISVNTEAFFGQGTRLTVV.

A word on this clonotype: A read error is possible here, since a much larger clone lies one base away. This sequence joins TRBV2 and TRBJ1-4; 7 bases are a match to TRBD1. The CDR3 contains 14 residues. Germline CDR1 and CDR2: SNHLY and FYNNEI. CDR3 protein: CASTVGQVNEKLSF. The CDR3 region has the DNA TGTGCCAGCACTGTCGGACAGGTCAATGAAAAACTGTCTTTT.

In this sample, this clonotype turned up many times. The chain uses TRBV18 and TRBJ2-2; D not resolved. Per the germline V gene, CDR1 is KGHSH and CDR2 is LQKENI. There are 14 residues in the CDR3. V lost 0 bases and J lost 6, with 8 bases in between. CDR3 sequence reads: CASSPPYPPGELFF. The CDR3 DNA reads TGTGCCAGCTCACCACCGTACCCCCCCGGGGAGCTGTTTTTT.

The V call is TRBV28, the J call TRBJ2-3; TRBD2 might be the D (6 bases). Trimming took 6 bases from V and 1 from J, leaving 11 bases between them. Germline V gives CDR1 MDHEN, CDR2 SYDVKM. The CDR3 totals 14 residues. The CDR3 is CASRAGGGTDTQYF. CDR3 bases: TGTGCCAGCAGGGCAGGAGGGGGCACAGATACGCAGTATTTT.

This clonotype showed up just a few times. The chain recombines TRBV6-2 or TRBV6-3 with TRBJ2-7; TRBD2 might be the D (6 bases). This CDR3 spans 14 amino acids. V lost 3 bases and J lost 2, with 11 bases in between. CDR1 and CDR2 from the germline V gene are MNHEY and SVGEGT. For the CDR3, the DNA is TGTGCCAGCAGTTATGTTCTAGCGCCCTACGAGCAGTACTTC. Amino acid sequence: CASSYVLAPYEQYF.

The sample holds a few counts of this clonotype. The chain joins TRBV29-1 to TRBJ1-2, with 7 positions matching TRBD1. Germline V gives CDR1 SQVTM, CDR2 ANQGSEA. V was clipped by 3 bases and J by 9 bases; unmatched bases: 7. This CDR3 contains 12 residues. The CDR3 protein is CSVEAGTASYTF. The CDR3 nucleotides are TGCAGCGTTGAGGCCGGGACAGCGAGCTACACCTTC. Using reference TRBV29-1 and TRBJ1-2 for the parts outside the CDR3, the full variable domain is SAVISQKPSRDICQRGTSLTIQCQVDSQVTMMFWYRQQPGQSLTLIATANQGSEATYESGFVIDKFPISRPNLTFSTLTVSNMSPEDSSIYLCSVEAGTASYTFGSGTRLTVV.